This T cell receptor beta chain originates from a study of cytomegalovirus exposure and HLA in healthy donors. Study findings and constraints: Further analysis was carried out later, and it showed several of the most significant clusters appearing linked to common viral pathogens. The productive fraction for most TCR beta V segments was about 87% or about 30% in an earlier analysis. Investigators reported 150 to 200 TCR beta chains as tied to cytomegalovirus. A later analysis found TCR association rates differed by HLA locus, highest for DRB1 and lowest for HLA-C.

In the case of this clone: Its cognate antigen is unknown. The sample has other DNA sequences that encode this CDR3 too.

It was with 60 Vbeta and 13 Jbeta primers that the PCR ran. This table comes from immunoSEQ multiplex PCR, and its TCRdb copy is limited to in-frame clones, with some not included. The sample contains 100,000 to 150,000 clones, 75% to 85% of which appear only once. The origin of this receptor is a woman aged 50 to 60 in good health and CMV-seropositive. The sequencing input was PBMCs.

The CDR3 loop reads CASSLSREAEEAFF. CDR3 nucleotide sequence: TGTGCCAGCAGCTTAAGCAGGGAGGCAGAAGAAGCTTTCTTT. This chain uses TRBV13 with TRBJ1-1; D is possibly TRBD1 (5 bases). V was trimmed by 2 bases and J by 8 bases, leaving 15 bases between them. Germline CDR1 reads PRHDT; CDR2 reads FYEKMQ (reference sequence). The CDR3 covers 14 residues.